The clone carrying this TCR beta chain was seen a single time. Recruits, aged about 18 to 95 years, lived in 20 to 30 US areas. Participant reports of clinical history set cohort assignment. This sample stems from a study of blood T cell repertoires in COVID-19. The protocol was immunoSEQ multiplex PCR, while the TCRdb copy is restricted to in-frame clones and leaves out a portion. The sample carries 350,000 or so clones, more than 90% recorded once. In germline, CDR1 is MDHEN, CDR2 SYDVKM. V was cut by 4 bases and J by 8 bases, with 21 bases left in between. The CDR3 length is 16 residues. Sequencing was performed on PBMCs or T cells enriched from blood (not recorded which). The V gene is TRBV28, the J gene TRBJ1-5, with D perhaps TRBD1 (5 bases). The receptor comes from a woman in her 30s who had recovered from COVID-19. This CDR3 is CASSSEGGGRREPQHF. The DNA of the CDR3 is TGTGCCAGCAGTTCTGAGGGAGGAGGGCGCAGGGAGCCCCAGCATTTT.